This T cell receptor (beta chain) was captured in a study of shared clonotypes between healthy human individuals. The study, taken as a whole, reports: Clonotypes not shared had lower generation probabilities than those common to all four donors. A generally larger estimated richness was seen in naive subsets than in memory subsets.

The method was immunoSEQ multiplex PCR; TCRdb's version includes in-frame clones alone and lacks a portion of them. The table records around 2.5 million clones, approximately 94% of them present only once. The table lists this clone with a count of one. Its antigen is currently unknown. V gave up 0 bases and J gave up 6 bases; unmatched junction bases: 4. CDR1 is SGHRS, CDR2 YFSETQ, per germline. This CDR3 spans 15 amino acids. The receptor comes from a man aged 18 to 30 in good health. Some clones in this sample may be carry-over from other donors' samples. V usage is TRBV5-1 and J usage is TRBJ2-1, with 9 bases fitting TRBD2. The source material was naive CD4+ T cells from PBMCs. Regarding subset: CD45RA+ positively selected. The CDR3 is CASSLDVAGANEQFF. Written as DNA, the CDR3 is TGCGCCAGCAGCTTGGATGTAGCGGGAGCCAATGAGCAGTTCTTC.